This record covers a single T cell receptor (beta chain). One end of the junction does not line up with germline, which may come from a read error. During the collection period, no donor immune events like infections were recorded. The entry originates in a study of identifying expanded T cells in peripheral blood. Generated by immunoSEQ multiplex PCR, the TCRdb table keeps only in-frame clones and is missing some. The sample carries over 80,000 clones, approximately 83% recorded once. In germline, CDR1 is SQVTM, CDR2 ANQGSEA. The CDR3 covers 13 residues. The source is a person aged 18 to 75 in good health. The chain recombines TRBV29-1 with TRBJ1-2; D is perhaps TRBD1 (6 bases). Sequenced material: blood. The CDR3 region has the DNA TGCAGCGTCGAAGACCGGGACAACCACGGCTACACCTTC. This sequence encodes CSVEDRDNHGYTF.